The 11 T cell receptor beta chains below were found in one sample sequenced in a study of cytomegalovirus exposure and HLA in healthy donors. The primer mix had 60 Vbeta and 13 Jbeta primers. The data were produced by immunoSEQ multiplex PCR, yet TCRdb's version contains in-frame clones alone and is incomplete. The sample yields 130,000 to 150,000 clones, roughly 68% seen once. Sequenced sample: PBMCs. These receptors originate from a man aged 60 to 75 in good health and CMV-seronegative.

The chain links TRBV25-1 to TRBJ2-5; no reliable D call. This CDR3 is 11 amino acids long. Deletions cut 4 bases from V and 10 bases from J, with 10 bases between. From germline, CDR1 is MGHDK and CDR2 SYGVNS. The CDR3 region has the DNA TGTGCCAGCAGTGCGACTGATATCCAGTACTTC. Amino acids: CASSATDIQYF.

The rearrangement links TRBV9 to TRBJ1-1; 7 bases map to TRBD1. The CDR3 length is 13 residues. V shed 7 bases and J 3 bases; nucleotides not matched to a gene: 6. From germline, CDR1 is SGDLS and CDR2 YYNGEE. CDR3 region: CASGVTGDTEAFF. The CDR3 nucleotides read TGTGCCAGCGGAGTCACAGGGGACACTGAAGCTTTCTTT.

CDR3 sequence reads: CASGRGTGELFF. The DNA of the CDR3 is TGTGCCAGTGGCAGGGGAACCGGGGAGCTGTTTTTT. The chain joins TRBV2 to TRBJ2-2, with D tentatively TRBD1 (6 bases). The CDR3 length is 12 residues. V was cut by 9 bases and J by 5 bases, with 10 bases left in between. CDR1 and CDR2 from the germline V gene are SNHLY and FYNNEI. Full variable domain (outside the CDR3, taken from reference TRBV2 and TRBJ2-2): EPEVTQTPSHQVTQMGQEVILRCVPISNHLYFYWYRQILGQKVEFLVSFYNNEISEKSEIFDDQFSVERPDGSNFTLKIRSTKLEDSAMYFCASGRGTGELFFGEGSRLTVL.

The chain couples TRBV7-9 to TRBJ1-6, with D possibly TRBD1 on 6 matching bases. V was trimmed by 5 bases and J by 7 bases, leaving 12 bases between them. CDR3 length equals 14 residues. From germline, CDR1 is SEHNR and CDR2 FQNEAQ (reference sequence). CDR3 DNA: TGTGCCAGCAGCCACAGGGAACGCAATTCACCCCTCCACTTT. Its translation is CASSHRERNSPLHF. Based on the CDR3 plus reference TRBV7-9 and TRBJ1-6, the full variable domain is DTGVSQNPRHKITKRGQNVTFRCDPISEHNRLYWYRQTLGQGPEFLTYFQNEAQLEKSRLLSDRFSAERPKGSFSTLEIQRTEQGDSAMYLCASSHRERNSPLHFGNGTRLTVT.

CDR3 region: CASSPNLGGESMSEQYF. The CDR3 nucleotides read TGTGCCAGCAGCCCAAACTTGGGGGGAGAATCAATGAGCGAGCAGTACTTC. The chain is built from TRBV7-6 and TRBJ2-7, with D possibly TRBD2 on 6 matching bases. The CDR3 sequence is 17 residues long. The V gene lost 5 bases and the J gene lost 6 bases, with 26 bases spanning the gap. The germline V gene encodes CDR1 SGHVS and CDR2 FNYEAQ.

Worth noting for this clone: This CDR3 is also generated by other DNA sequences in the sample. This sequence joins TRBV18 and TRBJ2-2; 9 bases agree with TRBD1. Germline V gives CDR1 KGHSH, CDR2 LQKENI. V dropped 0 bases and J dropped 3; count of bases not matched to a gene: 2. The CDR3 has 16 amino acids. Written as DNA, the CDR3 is TGTGCCAGCTCACCACCGACAGGGGGAGACACCGGGGAGCTGTTTTTT. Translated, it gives CASSPPTGGDTGELFF.

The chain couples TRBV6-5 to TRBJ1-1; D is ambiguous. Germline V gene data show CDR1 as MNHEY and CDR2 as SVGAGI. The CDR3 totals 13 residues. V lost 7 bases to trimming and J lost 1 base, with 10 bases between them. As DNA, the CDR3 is TGTGCCAGCACAACCAGGAAGAACACTGAAGCTTTCTTT. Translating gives CASTTRKNTEAFF.

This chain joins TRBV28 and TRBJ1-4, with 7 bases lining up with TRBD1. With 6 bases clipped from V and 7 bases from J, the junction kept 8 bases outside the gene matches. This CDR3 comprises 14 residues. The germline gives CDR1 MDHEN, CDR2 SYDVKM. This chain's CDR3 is CASSTGTDGEKLFF. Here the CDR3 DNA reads TGTGCCAGCAGCACCGGGACAGACGGTGAAAAACTGTTTTTT. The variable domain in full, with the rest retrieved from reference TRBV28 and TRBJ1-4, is DVKVTQSSRYLVKRTGEKVFLECVQDMDHENMFWYRQDPGLGLRLIYFSYDVKMKEKGDIPEGYSVSREKKERFSLILESASTNQTSMYLCASSTGTDGEKLFFGSGTQLSVL.

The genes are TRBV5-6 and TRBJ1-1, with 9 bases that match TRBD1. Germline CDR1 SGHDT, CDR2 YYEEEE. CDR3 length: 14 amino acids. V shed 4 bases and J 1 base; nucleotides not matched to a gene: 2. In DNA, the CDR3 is TGTGCCAGCAGCGTGGGACAGGGGAACACTGAAGCTTTCTTT. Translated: CASSVGQGNTEAFF.

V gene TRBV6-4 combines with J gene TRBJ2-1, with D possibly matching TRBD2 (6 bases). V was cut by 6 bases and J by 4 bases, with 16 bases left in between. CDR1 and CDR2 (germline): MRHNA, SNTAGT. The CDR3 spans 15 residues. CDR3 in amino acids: CASSVAGRKYNEQFF. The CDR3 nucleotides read TGTGCCAGCAGCGTGGCGGGACGGAAGTACAATGAGCAGTTCTTC.

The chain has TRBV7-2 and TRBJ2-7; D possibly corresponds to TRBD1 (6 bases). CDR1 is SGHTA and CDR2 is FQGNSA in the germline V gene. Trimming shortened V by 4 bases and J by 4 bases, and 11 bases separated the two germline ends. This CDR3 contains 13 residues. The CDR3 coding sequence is TGTGCCAGCAGCTCCTTCCAGGGGTACGAGCAGTACTTC. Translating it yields CASSSFQGYEQYF.